These 13 T cell receptor beta chains were sequenced from one sample in a study of metastatic and nonmetastatic thyroid tumors. Every patient was untreated before thyroid surgery. With MiXCR, TCRdb called clones anew from the PCR reads. The data contain roughly 40,000 clones, about 18% of them seen just once; the ten biggest clones take up about 6.8%. The sample was blood. All receptors derive from a male donor with papillary thyroid cancer or a benign thyroid nodule (not recorded which). Some clones in this sample may be carry-over from other donors' samples.

This clone was seen repeatedly, ten times or more. DNA for the CDR3: TGTGCCAGCAGTGACAGGACTACAGATACGCAGTATTTT. It translates to CASSDRTTDTQYF. The chain employs TRBV6-4 and TRBJ2-3, with D possibly matching TRBD2 (5 bases). The CDR3 length is 13 residues. CDR1 MRHNA and CDR2 SNTAGT come from the germline V gene. Trimming stripped 2 bases from V and 3 bases from J, with 6 bases between.

In its sample, this clone was seen once. The rearrangement uses TRBV20-1 and TRBJ2-2, with D hard to call. The CDR3 runs 15 residues. Germline loops: CDR1 DFQATT, CDR2 SNEGSKA (reference sequence). Trimming left V 4 bases short and J 3 bases short, with 15 bases between. The CDR3 region is CSAKYWAHHTGELFF. DNA of the CDR3: TGCAGTGCTAAGTACTGGGCCCATCACACCGGGGAGCTGTTTTTT.

Only a few counts were recorded for this clone. The rearrangement links TRBV11-1 to TRBJ1-3, with 9 bases identical to TRBD1. The CDR3 consists of 18 residues. J lost 0 bases, V lost 2 bases, and 8 bases had no gene match. Germline CDR1 SGHAT, CDR2 FQDESV (reference sequence). The DNA of the CDR3 is TGTGCCAGCAGCTTAAGTCCGGGACAGGGTGGCTCTGGAAACACCATATATTTT. Translated: CASSLSPGQGGSGNTIYF. Looking up the rest from reference TRBV11-1 and TRBJ1-3 gives the full variable domain: EAEVAQSPRYKITEKSQAVAFWCDPISGHATLYWYRQILGQGPELLVQFQDESVVDDSQLPKDRFSAERLKGVDSTLKIQPAELGDSAMYLCASSLSPGQGGSGNTIYFGEGSWLTVV.

Many counts were recorded for this clone. The chain joins TRBV3-1 to TRBJ1-4; D unresolved. Trimming stripped 4 bases from V and 5 bases from J, with 11 bases between. Germline CDR1 and CDR2: LGHDT and YNNKEL (reference sequence). CDR3 length: 14 amino acids. This CDR3 reads CASSPQTLNEKLFF. For the CDR3, the DNA is TGTGCCAGCAGCCCCCAGACACTGAATGAAAAACTGTTTTTT.

To note about this clone: A read error may account for a junction end that differs from germline. This chain connects TRBV19 to TRBJ1-2, with 7 bases identical to TRBD1. Germline V gives CDR1 LNHDA, CDR2 SQIVND (reference sequence). This CDR3 comprises 15 residues. The chain's CDR3 is CASSIEDRSNHGYTF. In DNA form, the CDR3 reads TGTGCCAGTAGTATAGAGGACAGGTCTAACCATGGCTACACCTTC.

This clone was observed at least ten times. Since no conserved phenylalanine or tryptophan closes the CDR3, a read error is the likely cause. The gene calls are TRBV30 and TRBJ1-5; D ambiguous. The germline gives CDR1 GTSNPN, CDR2 SVGIG (reference sequence). The CDR3 runs 12 residues. V was trimmed by 4 bases and J by 3 bases, leaving 7 bases between them. CDR3 DNA: TGTGCCTGGAACGTGAACAATCAGCCCCAGCATTTG. This codes for CAWNVNNQPQHL.

With regard to this clone: Since no conserved phenylalanine or tryptophan closes the CDR3, a read error is the likely cause. This chain links TRBV20-1 with TRBJ1-1; the D gene is possibly TRBD1 (5 bases). Germline loops: CDR1 DFQATT, CDR2 SNEGSKA (reference sequence). This CDR3 has 14 residues. The V end was cut by 1 base, the J end by 11 bases, with 20 bases between. The CDR3 DNA is TGCAGTGCTAGAGTTATGCAGGGTAACTTCGAGGCTTTCTCT. Its translation is CSARVMQGNFEAFS.

There are many counts of this clone. The chain links TRBV19 to TRBJ2-7; 7 nucleotides align to TRBD2. The ends lost 1 base at V and 3 bases at J; junction bases unmatched: 6. Germline loops: CDR1 LNHDA, CDR2 SQIVND (reference sequence). The CDR3 totals 15 residues. The CDR3 reads CASSIGWGGGYEQYF. Here the CDR3 DNA reads TGTGCCAGTAGTATAGGTTGGGGGGGGGGCTACGAGCAGTACTTC.

As to this clone: The CDR3 end shows no conserved phenylalanine or tryptophan, and so a read error is likely. The rearrangement uses TRBV5-1 and TRBJ2-3, with no clear D. Germline V gives CDR1 SGHRS, CDR2 YFSETQ. This CDR3 has 19 residues. V was pared by 0 bases and J by 2 bases, with 22 bases between. The CDR3 nucleotides read TGCGCCAGCAGCTTGGGTGTCGTCAGCGCTGAAGATGACACAGATACGCAGTATTCT. Its translation is CASSLGVVSAEDDTDTQYS.

This clone showed up many times. This clone may be a read error of a much larger clone one base away. The J gene is TRBJ1-5, the V gene TRBV12-3 or TRBV12-4; TRBD1 agrees at 7 bases. The CDR3 runs 17 residues. J lost 3 bases, V lost 8 bases, and 16 bases had no gene match. The CDR3 protein is CASRAGRGGGNNQPQHF. The CDR3, as DNA: TGTGCCAGCCGCGCGGGAAGGGGAGGGGGCAACAATCAGCCCCAGCATTTT.

This chain uses TRBV5-1 with TRBJ2-7; D is uncertain. CDR3 length: 14 amino acids. Germline assignment: CDR1 SGHRS and CDR2 YFSETQ. Trimming took 4 bases from V and 3 from J, leaving 14 bases between them. The DNA of the CDR3 is TGCGCCAGCAGCCTTACAGCCCCCCTCTACGAGCAGTACTTC. It codes for CASSLTAPLYEQYF.

Turning to this clone: A read error may explain this, as a much larger clone is one base away. The gene calls are TRBV29-1 and TRBJ1-1; the D is unclear. The germline V gene encodes CDR1 SQVTM and CDR2 ANQGSEA. CDR3 length: 12 residues. CDR3 nucleotide sequence: TGCAGCGTTGGGGTTGCGGGCACTGAAGCTTTATTT. Its translation is CSVGVAGTEALF.

The V call is TRBV5-1, the J call TRBJ2-5; D gene ambiguous. This CDR3 is built from 16 residues. Trimming took 0 bases from V and 1 from J, leaving 13 bases between them. Germline values: CDR1 SGHRS, CDR2 YFSETQ. The CDR3 loop is CASSLVTGRTQETQYF. CDR3 nucleotides: TGCGCCAGCAGCTTGGTAACCGGCAGGACCCAAGAGACCCAGTACTTC.